What follows are 23 T cell receptor beta chains derived from one specimen sequenced in a study of beta chain features in type 1 diabetes. Findings and limits, study-wide: All four CD4+ subsets from Type 1 diabetes patients carried moderately but significantly shorter TCRB CDR3s.

No cognate antigen is known for these TCRs. Reverse transcription of all isolated RNA meant that expressed TCRB transcripts were sequenced. Only in-frame clones appear in the TCRdb table, and some are missing; sequencing was by immunoSEQ multiplex PCR. The data hold some 360,000 clones, with around 10% observed a single time. The specimen sequenced was central memory CD4+ T cells from blood. These receptors all come from a man aged 25 to 40 with type 1 diabetes.

This clone was picked up a small number of times. V and J are TRBV4-3 and TRBJ1-4, with TRBD1 identical over 12 bases. V shed 0 bases and J 7 bases; nucleotides not matched to a gene: 6. The CDR3 spans 17 residues. CDR1 is LGHNA, CDR2 YSLEER, per germline. The CDR3 protein is CASSQEGQGAQIEKLFF. The CDR3 coding sequence is TGCGCCAGCAGCCAAGAGGGACAGGGGGCGCAAATTGAAAAACTGTTTTTT.

The chain uses TRBV28 and TRBJ1-4, with D unresolved. The CDR3 runs 12 residues. Germline V lookup: CDR1 MDHEN, CDR2 SYDVKM. The ends were cut back, 6 bases at V and 7 bases at J, with 9 bases in the middle. CDR3: CASSFRSEKLFF. As DNA, the CDR3 is TGTGCCAGCAGCTTTAGAAGTGAAAAACTGTTTTTT.

A few counts support this clone. This rearrangement joins TRBV6-5 to TRBJ1-5; D not certain. Looked up from germline, CDR1 is MNHEY and CDR2 is SVGAGI. CDR3 length: 15 residues. V shed 0 bases and J shed 8 bases, with 14 bases lying between them. The CDR3 nucleotides read TGTGCCAGCAGTTACTCCTCCGCGTCATTGAAGCCCCAGCATTTT. Translated: CASSYSSASLKPQHF.

This clone was seen a few times. The V call is TRBV28, the J call TRBJ2-1; tentative D call: TRBD2 (5 bases). The CDR3 has 17 amino acids. Trimming took 1 base from V and 5 from J, leaving 18 bases between them. Germline lookup yields CDR1 MDHEN and CDR2 SYDVKM. CDR3 bases: TGTGCCAGCAGTTTATCCCCTTCTAGCTATTTCAACAATGAGCAGTTCTTC. Protein sequence: CASSLSPSSYFNNEQFF.

V is TRBV6-6 and J is TRBJ1-1; TRBD1 agrees at 7 bases. CDR3 size: 14 residues. V lost 7 bases, J lost 4 bases, and 9 bases stayed unmatched. CDR1 is MNHNY, CDR2 SVGAGI, per germline (reference sequence). The DNA for the CDR3 is TGTGCCAGCAAAGGGGGCAGGAGGTTCACTGAAGCTTTCTTT. It specifies CASKGGRRFTEAFF.

This chain uses TRBV4-3 with TRBJ1-2; TRBD1 aligns across 7 bases. Trimming cost V 4 bases and J 4 bases; bases outside gene matches: 6. The germline CDR1 and CDR2 sequences are LGHNA and YSLEER. This CDR3 is 14 amino acids long. The DNA of the CDR3 is TGCGCCAGCAGCCCTACGACAGGGATCTATGGCTACACCTTC. Protein product: CASSPTTGIYGYTF.

This sequence joins TRBV7-8 and TRBJ2-3; 10 bases line up with TRBD2. V shed 3 bases and J 0 bases; nucleotides not matched to a gene: 6. This CDR3 is 17 amino acids long. The germline V gene encodes CDR1 SGHVS and CDR2 FQNEAQ. The CDR3 spells CASSLRTSGASTDTQYF. CDR3 nucleotide sequence: TGTGCCAGCAGCTTGAGGACTAGCGGAGCTAGCACAGATACGCAGTATTTT. Combining the CDR3 with reference TRBV7-8 and TRBJ2-3 gives the whole variable domain GAGVSQSPRYKVAKRGQDVALRCDPISGHVSLFWYQQALGQGPEFLTYFQNEAQLDKSGLPSDRFFAERPEGSVSTLKIQRTQQEDSAVYLCASSLRTSGASTDTQYFGPGTRLTVL.

The chain is built from TRBV9 and TRBJ2-7; D is ambiguous. Trimming took 4 bases from V and 3 from J, leaving 17 bases between them. Germline-derived CDR1 and CDR2 are SGDLS and YYNGEE. CDR3 length: 15 residues. The CDR3 protein is CASSLSVTWGYEQYF. CDR3 bases: TGTGCCAGCAGCTTATCGGTTACCTGGGGCTACGAGCAGTACTTC.

This chain joins TRBV7-2 and TRBJ1-1; 8 bases are a match to TRBD1. The CDR3 consists of 13 residues. J was trimmed by 4 bases and V by 5 bases; bases with no gene match: 3. Germline V gene sequence: CDR1 SGHTA, CDR2 FQGNSA. Written as DNA, the CDR3 is TGTGCCAGCAGCAGGACAGGGTCCACTGAAGCTTTCTTT. Its protein is CASSRTGSTEAFF.

This clone appeared many times. The chain links TRBV28 to TRBJ2-1, with 11 bases identical to TRBD1. This CDR3 spans 14 amino acids. Germline CDR1 and CDR2: MDHEN and SYDVKM. The V segment lost 6 bases and the J segment 7 bases; nucleotides outside the gene matches: 5. CDR3 amino acids: CASRGTGGSNEQFF. The CDR3 region has the DNA TGTGCCAGCAGAGGGACAGGGGGTTCAAATGAGCAGTTCTTC.

This chain links TRBV19 with TRBJ1-2; 9 bases match TRBD1. Trimming cost V 7 bases and J 4 bases; bases outside gene matches: 4. This CDR3 spans 13 amino acids. CDR1 is LNHDA, CDR2 SQIVND, per germline (reference sequence). CDR3 nucleotide sequence: TGTGCCAGTAAGGGACAGGGTACCTATGGCTACACCTTC. This encodes CASKGQGTYGYTF.

This clone was found a few times. J is TRBJ2-6 and V is TRBV28; D uncertain. This CDR3 has 14 residues. The germline V gene has CDR1 MDHEN and CDR2 SYDVKM. Trimming took off 5 bases at V and 0 bases at J, with 5 bases between the two ends. The CDR3 DNA reads as TGTGCCAGCAGTGGATCCTCTGGGGCCAACGTCCTGACTTTC. Translated: CASSGSSGANVLTF.

The table lists this clone with a few counts. V is TRBV2 and J is TRBJ1-1; TRBD1 might be the D (5 bases). Germline lookup yields CDR1 SNHLY and CDR2 FYNNEI. The CDR3 totals 13 residues. Trimming cost V 11 bases and J 1 base, with 14 bases left between them. The CDR3 bases are TGTGCCGGTTCCAGGGAGCGGAACACTGAAGCTTTCTTT. Translating gives CAGSRERNTEAFF. Filled out from reference TRBV2 and TRBJ1-1, the complete variable domain reads EPEVTQTPSHQVTQMGQEVILRCVPISNHLYFYWYRQILGQKVEFLVSFYNNEISEKSEIFDDQFSVERPDGSNFTLKIRSTKLEDSAMYFCAGSRERNTEAFFGQGTRLTVV.

This chain links TRBV7-9 with TRBJ2-2; D not resolved. Germline CDR1 is SEHNR and CDR2 is FQNEAQ (reference sequence). The CDR3 runs to 12 residues. Trimming cost V 6 bases and J 8 bases, with 10 bases left between them. The CDR3 bases are TGTGCCAGCAGTCGCAATTCTGGGGAGCTGTTTTTT. This sequence encodes CASSRNSGELFF.

This clone was seen ten or more times. This rearrangement joins TRBV7-9 to TRBJ1-2, with D perhaps TRBD1 (6 bases). Germline lookup yields CDR1 SEHNR and CDR2 FQNEAQ (reference sequence). The CDR3 contains 14 residues. Trimming removed 8 bases at V and 6 bases at J, with 19 bases between. The CDR3 protein is CASAVDSGINGYTF. As DNA, the CDR3 is TGTGCCAGCGCCGTGGACAGCGGAATTAATGGCTACACCTTC.

This clone was seen more than once but under ten times. CDR3 in DNA: TGTGCCAGCAGCTTCGGAACCGGAGGACAGGGGCCCCGCAATGAGCAGTTCTTC. Translated, it gives CASSFGTGGQGPRNEQFF. The rearrangement joins TRBV7-6 to TRBJ2-1; 9 nucleotides align to TRBD1. This CDR3 contains 18 residues. V gave up 3 bases and J gave up 6 bases; unmatched junction bases: 15. Germline CDR1 and CDR2: SGHVS and FNYEAQ.

The sample holds a few counts of this clone. Other DNA sequences in this sample translate to the same CDR3. The chain carries TRBV7-2 and TRBJ2-5; D possibly corresponds to TRBD1 (6 bases). This CDR3 has 14 residues. CDR1 and CDR2 from the germline V gene are SGHTA and FQGNSA. V lost 1 base to trimming and J lost 2 bases, with 8 bases between them. DNA of the CDR3: TGTGCCAGCAGCTTAGGGCAGGGGCAAGAGACCCAGTACTTC. This encodes CASSLGQGQETQYF.

This clone was recorded many times. This sample includes further DNA sequences coding for the same CDR3. The chain recombines TRBV7-9 with TRBJ2-1; no firm D call. The CDR3 spans 15 residues. CDR1 and CDR2 from the germline V gene are SEHNR and FQNEAQ (reference sequence). V shed 2 bases and J shed 0 bases, with 8 bases lying between them. The CDR3 nucleotides are TGTGCCAGCAGCTTATCCGGTAGCTCCTACAATGAGCAGTTCTTC. It codes for CASSLSGSSYNEQFF.

This clone appeared once. The chain carries TRBV11-3 and TRBJ2-3; D call uncertain. From germline, CDR1 is SGHNT and CDR2 YENEEA. Trimming removed 4 bases at V and 8 bases at J, with 13 bases between. This CDR3 has 13 amino acids. CDR3 DNA: TGTGCCAGCAGCTCGGACGCAGGATTTACGCAGTATTTT. Translation: CASSSDAGFTQYF.

About this clone: This clone may be a read error of a much larger clone one base away. The sample contains more than one DNA sequence encoding this CDR3. The genes are TRBV4-1 and TRBJ2-5; D remains unclear. Germline V gene sequence: CDR1 MGHRA, CDR2 YSYEKL. With 4 bases removed from V and 0 bases from J, the gap between germline ends came to 3 bases. The CDR3 runs to 12 residues. The CDR3 here is CASSRDQETQYF. As DNA, the CDR3 is TGCGCCAGCAGCCGTGACCAAGAGACCCAGTACTTC.

The chain couples TRBV9 to TRBJ2-3; D might be TRBD2 (6 bases). The CDR3 contains 13 residues. Germline CDR1 SGDLS, CDR2 YYNGEE. Trimming removed 4 bases from V and 6 bases from J, with 12 bases in between. In DNA, the CDR3 is TGTGCCAGCAGCTCCCCGGAGGGGGATACGCAGTATTTT. Translation gives CASSSPEGDTQYF. Full variable domain (missing parts from reference TRBV9 and TRBJ2-3): DSGVTQTPKHLITATGQRVTLRCSPRSGDLSVYWYQQSLDQGLQFLIQYYNGEERAKGNILERFSAQQFPDLHSELNLSSLELGDSALYFCASSSPEGDTQYFGPGTRLTVL.

The chain combines TRBV6-5 with TRBJ1-5; 7 nucleotides align to TRBD1. The junction had 11 bases not matched to a gene; V was cut back by 5 bases and J by 7 bases. There are 15 residues in the CDR3. Looked up from germline, CDR1 is MNHEY and CDR2 is SVGAGI. The CDR3 spells CASSTMGGGFQPQHF. The CDR3 DNA reads TGTGCCAGCAGTACCATGGGAGGGGGCTTCCAGCCCCAGCATTTT.

The chain employs TRBV4-3 and TRBJ2-3, with 7 bases matching TRBD1. The CDR3 loop spans 13 amino acids. CDR1 and CDR2 from the germline V gene are LGHNA and YSLEER. The trim removed 1 base at V and 10 bases at J, leaving 5 bases unmatched. The CDR3 nucleotides read TGCGCCAGCAGCCAAGCGGACAGGTCCCCGCAGTATTTT. It translates to CASSQADRSPQYF.